The clone carrying this T cell receptor beta chain was seen only once. Original data processing: The authors estimated nucleated cell counts from reference gene primer amplification. The repertoire was sequenced with immunoSEQ multiplex PCR; TCRdb's copy has only in-frame clones and lacks some. The V and J calls and the clone size are those of that table, but D and trimming were determined from the DNA. Found here are fewer than 250,000 clones, 84% of them singletons; the top ten hold about 7.3%. The CDR3 is 13 amino acids. J lost 7 bases, V lost 3 bases, and 5 bases had no gene match. From germline, CDR1 is MNHEY and CDR2 SMNVEV (reference sequence). These data are taken from a study of blood T cell repertoires in COVID-19. Study-wide background: Acute and convalescent COVID-19 samples came from the United States, Italy and Spain. PBMCs, B-cell-depleted T cells, or T cells provided the cDNA or gDNA that made up the material.

Sequences were obtained from peripheral blood. The chain uses TRBV27 and TRBJ2-5, with TRBD1 identical over 7 bases. The sequence was obtained from a woman between 45 and 65 years old with active or convalescent COVID-19. The CDR3 DNA follows: TGTGCCAGCAGTTTTTCCCGGACAGGGACCCAGTACTTC. Translating gives CASSFSRTGTQYF.